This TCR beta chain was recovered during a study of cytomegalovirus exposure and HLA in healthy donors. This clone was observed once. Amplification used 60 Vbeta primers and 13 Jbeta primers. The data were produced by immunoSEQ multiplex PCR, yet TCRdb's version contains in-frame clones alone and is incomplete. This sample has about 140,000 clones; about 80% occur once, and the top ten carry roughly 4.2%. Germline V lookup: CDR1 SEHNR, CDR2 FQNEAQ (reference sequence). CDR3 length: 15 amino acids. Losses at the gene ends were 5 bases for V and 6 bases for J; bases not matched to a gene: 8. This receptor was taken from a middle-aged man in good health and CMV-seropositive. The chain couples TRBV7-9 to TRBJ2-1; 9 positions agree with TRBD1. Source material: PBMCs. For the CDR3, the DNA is TGTGCCAGCAGCCGACAGGGGGGTGGACGCAATGAGCAGTTCTTC. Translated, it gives CASSRQGGGRNEQFF.